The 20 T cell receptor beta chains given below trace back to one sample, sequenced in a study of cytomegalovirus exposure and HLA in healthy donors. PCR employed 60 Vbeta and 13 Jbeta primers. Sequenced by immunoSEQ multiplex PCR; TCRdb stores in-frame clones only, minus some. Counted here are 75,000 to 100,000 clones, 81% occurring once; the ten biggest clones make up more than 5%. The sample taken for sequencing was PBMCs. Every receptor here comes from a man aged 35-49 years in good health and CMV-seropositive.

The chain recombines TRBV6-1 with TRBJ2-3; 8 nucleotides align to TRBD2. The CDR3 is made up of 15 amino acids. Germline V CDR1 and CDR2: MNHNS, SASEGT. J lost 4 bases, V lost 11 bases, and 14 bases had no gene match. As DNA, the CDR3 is TGTGCCTTACAAGACCGGGGGGGCGGTGCAGATACGCAGTATTTT. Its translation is CALQDRGGGADTQYF.

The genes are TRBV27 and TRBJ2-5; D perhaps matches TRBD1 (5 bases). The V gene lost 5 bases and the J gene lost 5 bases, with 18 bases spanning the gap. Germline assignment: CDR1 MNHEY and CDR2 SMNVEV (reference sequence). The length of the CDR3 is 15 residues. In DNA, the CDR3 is TGTGCCAGCAGTCCCAAGCCCCAGGGTGGGGAGACCCAGTACTTC. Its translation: CASSPKPQGGETQYF.

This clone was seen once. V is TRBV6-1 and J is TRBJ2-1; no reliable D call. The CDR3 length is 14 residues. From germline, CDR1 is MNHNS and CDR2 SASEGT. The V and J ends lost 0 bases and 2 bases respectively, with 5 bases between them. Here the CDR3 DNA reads TGTGCCAGCAGTGAAGCAGGAGCCTACAATGAGCAGTTCTTC. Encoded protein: CASSEAGAYNEQFF.

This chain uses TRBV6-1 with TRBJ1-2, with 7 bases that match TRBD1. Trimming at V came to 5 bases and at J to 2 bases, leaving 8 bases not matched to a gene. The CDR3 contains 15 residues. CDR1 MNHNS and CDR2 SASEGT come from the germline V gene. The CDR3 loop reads CASSPGQTKNYGYTF. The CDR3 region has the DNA TGTGCCAGCAGTCCGGGACAGACTAAGAACTATGGCTACACCTTC.

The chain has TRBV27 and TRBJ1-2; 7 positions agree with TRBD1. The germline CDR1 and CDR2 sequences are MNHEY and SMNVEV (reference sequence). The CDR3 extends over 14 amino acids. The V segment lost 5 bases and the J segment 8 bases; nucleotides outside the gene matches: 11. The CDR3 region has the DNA TGTGCCAGCAGTCTAGACAGGGACCGCTGGGGCTACACCTTC. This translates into CASSLDRDRWGYTF.

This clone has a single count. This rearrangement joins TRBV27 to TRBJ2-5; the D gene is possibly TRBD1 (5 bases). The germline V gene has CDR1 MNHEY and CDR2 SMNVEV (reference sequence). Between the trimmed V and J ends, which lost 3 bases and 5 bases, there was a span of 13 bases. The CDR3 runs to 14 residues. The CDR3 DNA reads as TGTGCCAGCAGTTTTGGGAAGGGGCGGGAGACCCAGTACTTC. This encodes CASSFGKGRETQYF.

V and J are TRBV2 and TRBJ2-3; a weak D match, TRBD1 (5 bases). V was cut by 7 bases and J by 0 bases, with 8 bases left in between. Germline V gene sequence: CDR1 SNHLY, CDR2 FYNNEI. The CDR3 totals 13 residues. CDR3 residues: CASKGASTDTQYF. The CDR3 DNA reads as TGTGCCAGCAAAGGGGCTAGCACAGATACGCAGTATTTT.

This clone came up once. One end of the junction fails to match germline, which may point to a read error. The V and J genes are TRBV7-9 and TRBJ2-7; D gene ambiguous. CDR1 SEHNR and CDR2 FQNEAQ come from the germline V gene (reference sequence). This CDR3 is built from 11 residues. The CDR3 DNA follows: TGTTCCAGCAGCTTCGCCTACGAGCAGTACTTC. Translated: CSSSFAYEQYF.

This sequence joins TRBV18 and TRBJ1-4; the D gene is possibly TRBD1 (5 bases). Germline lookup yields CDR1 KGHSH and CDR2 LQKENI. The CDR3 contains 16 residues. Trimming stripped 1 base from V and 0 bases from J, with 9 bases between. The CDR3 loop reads CASSPQATATNEKLFF. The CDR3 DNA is TGTGCCAGCTCACCACAGGCGACAGCAACTAATGAAAAACTGTTTTTT.

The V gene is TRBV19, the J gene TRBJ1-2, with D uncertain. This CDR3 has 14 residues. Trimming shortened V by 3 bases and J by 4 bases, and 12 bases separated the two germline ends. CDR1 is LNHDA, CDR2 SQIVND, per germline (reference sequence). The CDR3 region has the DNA TGTGCCAGTAGTATGAGGAGGCAGAGCTATGGCTACACCTTC. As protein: CASSMRRQSYGYTF.

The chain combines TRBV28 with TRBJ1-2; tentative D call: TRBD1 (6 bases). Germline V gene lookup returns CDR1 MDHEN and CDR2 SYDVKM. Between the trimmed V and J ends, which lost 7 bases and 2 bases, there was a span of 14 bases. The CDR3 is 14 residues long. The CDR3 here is CASIPGTLNYGYTF. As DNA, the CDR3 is TGTGCCAGCATTCCTGGGACACTAAACTATGGCTACACCTTC.

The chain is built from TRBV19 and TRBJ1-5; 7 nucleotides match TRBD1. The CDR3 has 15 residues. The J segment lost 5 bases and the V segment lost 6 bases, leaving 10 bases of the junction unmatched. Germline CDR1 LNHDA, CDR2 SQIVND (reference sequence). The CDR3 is CASRGQTGSHQPQHF. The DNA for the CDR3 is TGTGCCAGTAGAGGTCAGACAGGGAGCCATCAGCCCCAGCATTTT.

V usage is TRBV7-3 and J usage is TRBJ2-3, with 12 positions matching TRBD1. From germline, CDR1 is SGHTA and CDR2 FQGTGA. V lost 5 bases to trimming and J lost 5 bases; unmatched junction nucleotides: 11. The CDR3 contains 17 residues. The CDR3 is CASSHQGGQGAGDTQYF. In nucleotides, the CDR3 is TGTGCCAGCAGCCACCAAGGGGGACAGGGGGCAGGAGATACGCAGTATTTT. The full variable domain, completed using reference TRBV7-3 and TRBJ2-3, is GAGVSQTPSNKVTEKGKYVELRCDPISGHTALYWYRQSLGQGPEFLIYFQGTGAADDSGLPNDRFFAVRPEGSVSTLKIQRTERGDSAVYLCASSHQGGQGAGDTQYFGPGTRLTVL.

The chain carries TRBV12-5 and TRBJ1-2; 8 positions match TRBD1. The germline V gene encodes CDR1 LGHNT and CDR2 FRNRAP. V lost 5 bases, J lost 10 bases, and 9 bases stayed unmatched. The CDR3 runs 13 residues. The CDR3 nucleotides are TGTGCTAGTGGTCAACCGGGACAGGTGGCCTACACCTTC. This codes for CASGQPGQVAYTF.

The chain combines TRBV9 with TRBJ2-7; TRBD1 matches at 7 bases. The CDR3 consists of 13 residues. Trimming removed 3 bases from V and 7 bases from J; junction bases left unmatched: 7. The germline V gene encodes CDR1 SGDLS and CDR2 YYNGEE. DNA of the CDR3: TGTGCCAGCAGCGGGCAGAACAGGGGTGAGCAGTACTTC. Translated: CASSGQNRGEQYF.

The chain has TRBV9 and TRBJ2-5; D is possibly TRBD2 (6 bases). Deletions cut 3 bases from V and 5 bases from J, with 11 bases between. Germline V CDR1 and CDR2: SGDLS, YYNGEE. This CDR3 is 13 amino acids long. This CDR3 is CASSARLGETQYF. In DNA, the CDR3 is TGTGCCAGCAGCGCGCGACTAGGGGAGACCCAGTACTTC.

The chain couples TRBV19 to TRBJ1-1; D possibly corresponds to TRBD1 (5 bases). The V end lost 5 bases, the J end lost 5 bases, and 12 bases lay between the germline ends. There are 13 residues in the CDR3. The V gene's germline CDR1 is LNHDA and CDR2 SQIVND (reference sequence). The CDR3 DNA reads TGTGCCAGTAGTTGGGGGACTAAGACTGAAGCTTTCTTT. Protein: CASSWGTKTEAFF.

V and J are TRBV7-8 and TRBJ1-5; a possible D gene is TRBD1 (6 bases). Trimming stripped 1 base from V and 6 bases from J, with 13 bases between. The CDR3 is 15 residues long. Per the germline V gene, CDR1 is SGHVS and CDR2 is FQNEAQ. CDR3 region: CASSLGAGESQPQHF. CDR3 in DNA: TGTGCCAGCAGCTTAGGAGCAGGGGAAAGTCAGCCCCAGCATTTT.

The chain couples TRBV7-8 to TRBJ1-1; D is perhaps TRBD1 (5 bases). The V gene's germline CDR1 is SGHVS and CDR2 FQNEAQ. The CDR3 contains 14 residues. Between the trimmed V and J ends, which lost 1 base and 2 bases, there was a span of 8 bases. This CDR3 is CASSLGGGNTEAFF. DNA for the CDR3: TGTGCCAGCAGCTTAGGGGGGGGAAACACTGAAGCTTTCTTT.

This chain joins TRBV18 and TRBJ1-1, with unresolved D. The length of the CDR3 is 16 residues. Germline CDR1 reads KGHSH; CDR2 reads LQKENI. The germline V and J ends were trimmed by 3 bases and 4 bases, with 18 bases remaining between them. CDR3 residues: CASSPFGSRVGTEAFF. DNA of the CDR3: TGTGCCAGCTCACCTTTTGGTTCGAGGGTAGGCACTGAAGCTTTCTTT.